The T cell receptor beta chain under discussion was sequenced for a study of blood T cell repertoires in COVID-19. As for the study in general: From T cells, B-cell-depleted T cells, or PBMCs came the material, which was cDNA or gDNA.

Germline values: CDR1 SGHDN, CDR2 FVKESK. With 4 bases clipped from V and 5 bases from J, the junction kept 7 bases outside the gene matches. The CDR3 is 15 residues long. The assay was immunoSEQ multiplex PCR, and TCRdb's table has in-frame clones only and misses some. There are approximately 220,000 clones in the sample; around 80% occur only once, and roughly 8% lies in the top ten. The receptor's source is a woman aged 50 to 60 with acute or convalescent COVID-19. Sample: peripheral blood. The V gene is TRBV14, the J gene TRBJ2-7; 11 nucleotides line up with TRBD1. In DNA, the CDR3 is TGTGCCAGCAGCCCAACCGGGACAGGGGGGAACGAGCAGTACTTC. This encodes CASSPTGTGGNEQYF.